Listed below are T cell receptor beta chains from one sample, sequenced in a study of CD8 T cells in ankylosing spondylitis. In TCRdb, the 5' RACE reads were re-called with MiXCR into one record per CDR3 protein. The table includes approximately 540,000 distinct CDR3 sequences, roughly 13% detected once. The sequencing input was blood, either unsorted or a sorted T cell fraction (not recorded which). These receptors came from a male donor with ankylosing spondylitis. CDR3s include the opening cysteine and the closing phenylalanine or tryptophan. Each record gives: V gene, D gene, clone size, J gene, CDR3 DNA, CDR3 protein. D genes are given only for firm matches. Clone size is not always given. Where it is, it says once, few, many or a class for expanded clones.

>TRBV30|.|many|TRBJ2-3
TGTGCCTGGAGTGTAGGCGGAGGCGGAGATACGCAGTATTTT
CAWSVGGGGDTQYF
>TRBV10-3|.|many|TRBJ1-1
TGTGCCATCAGTGAGTCCTTAATGACGGGGAACACTGAAGCTTTCTTT
CAISESLMTGNTEAFF
>TRBV29-1|.|many|TRBJ2-2
TGCAGCGTTGAGTCTGATGGCGGGGAGCTGTTTTTT
CSVESDGGELFF
>TRBV12-3/TRBV12-4|.|few|TRBJ2-7
TGTGCCAGCAGTTTTACGGGACACTCCTACGAGCAGTACTTC
CASSFTGHSYEQYF
>TRBV5-1|TRBD1|few|TRBJ1-2
TGCGCCAGCAGTTCGACCGGGACAGAGATCAACTATGGCTACACCTTC
CASSSTGTEINYGYTF
>TRBV6-2/TRBV6-3|TRBD1|.|TRBJ2-7
TGTGCCAGCAGTCCACAGGGGACAGGCGAGCAGTACTTC
CASSPQGTGEQYF
>TRBV12-3/TRBV12-4|.|.|TRBJ1-5
TGTGCCAGCAGTCGAACTCAGCCGGGACAGCCCCAGCATTTT
CASSRTQPGQPQHF
>TRBV12-3/TRBV12-4|TRBD2|once|TRBJ2-6
TGTGCCTGCAGTTTGGCTGGCGGGAGAGGATCTGGGGCCAACGTCCTGACTTTC
CACSLAGGRGSGANVLTF
>TRBV20-1|.|many|TRBJ2-6
TGCAGTGCTCCTAGTTCTGGGGCCAACGTCCTGACTTTC
CSAPSSGANVLTF
>TRBV28|.|many|TRBJ2-1
TGTGCCAGCACCCAACCCGGAGGGGCGCTGACGGATGAGCAGTTCTTC
CASTQPGGALTDEQFF
>TRBV6-1|.|.|TRBJ1-1
TGTGCCAGCAGTGATGGCGCGGACATGAACACTGAAGCTTTCTTT
CASSDGADMNTEAFF
>TRBV15|TRBD1|.|TRBJ2-4
TGTGCCACCAGCAGCGCTAACGACAGGGGATCGTACTTC
CATSSANDRGSYF
>TRBV30|.|.|TRBJ1-3
TGTGCCTGGAGTGTATGGGACGGAACTGGAAACACCATATATTTT
CAWSVWDGTGNTIYF
>TRBV29-1|.|few|TRBJ1-2
TGCAGCGTTGAACAAGGACCAGACTATGGCTACACCTTC
CSVEQGPDYGYTF
>TRBV20-1|TRBD1|many|TRBJ1-2
TGCAGTGCTCAGCCGACAGGGCTCTATGGCTACACCTTC
CSAQPTGLYGYTF
>TRBV4-2|.|.|TRBJ1-2
TGTGCCAGCAGCCCACAGGGATTTGATGGCTACACCTTC
CASSPQGFDGYTF
>TRBV29-1|.|.|TRBJ1-1
TGCAGCGTTGCCAGGGTACTGAACACTGAAGCTTTCTTT
CSVARVLNTEAFF
>TRBV5-1|.|.|TRBJ1-1
TGCGCCAGCAGCTTTTCCCAAACAACAGAAGCTTTCTTT
CASSFSQTTEAFF
>TRBV20-1|.|few|TRBJ1-2
TGCAGTGCTAGAGGAGAGAACTATGGCTACACCTTC
CSARGENYGYTF
>TRBV12-3/TRBV12-4|TRBD2|many|TRBJ2-5
TGTGCCAGCAGGCCAGCGGGAGGGGGGGAGACCCAGTACTTC
CASRPAGGGETQYF
>TRBV3-1|.|.|TRBJ2-7
TGTGCCAGCAGCCAAGATTCGATCTCCTACGAGCAGTACTTC
CASSQDSISYEQYF
>TRBV20-1|.|.|TRBJ2-2
TGCAGTGCCCGGGCGCGGCTAAACACCGGGGAGCTGTTTTTT
CSARARLNTGELFF